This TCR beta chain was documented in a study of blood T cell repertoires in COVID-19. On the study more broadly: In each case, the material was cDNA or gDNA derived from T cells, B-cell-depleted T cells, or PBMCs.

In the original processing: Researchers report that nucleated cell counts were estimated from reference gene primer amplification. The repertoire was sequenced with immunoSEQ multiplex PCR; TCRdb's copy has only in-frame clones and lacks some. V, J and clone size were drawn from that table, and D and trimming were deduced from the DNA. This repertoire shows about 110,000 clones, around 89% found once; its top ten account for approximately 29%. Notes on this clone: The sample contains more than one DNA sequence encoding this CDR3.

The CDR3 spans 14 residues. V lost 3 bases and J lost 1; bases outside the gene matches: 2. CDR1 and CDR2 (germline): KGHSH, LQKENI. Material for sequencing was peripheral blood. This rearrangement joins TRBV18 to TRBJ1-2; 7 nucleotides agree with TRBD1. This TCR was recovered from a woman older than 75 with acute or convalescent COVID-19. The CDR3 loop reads CASSPGTDNYGYTF. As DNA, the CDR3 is TGTGCCAGCTCACCGGGGACAGATAACTATGGCTACACCTTC.